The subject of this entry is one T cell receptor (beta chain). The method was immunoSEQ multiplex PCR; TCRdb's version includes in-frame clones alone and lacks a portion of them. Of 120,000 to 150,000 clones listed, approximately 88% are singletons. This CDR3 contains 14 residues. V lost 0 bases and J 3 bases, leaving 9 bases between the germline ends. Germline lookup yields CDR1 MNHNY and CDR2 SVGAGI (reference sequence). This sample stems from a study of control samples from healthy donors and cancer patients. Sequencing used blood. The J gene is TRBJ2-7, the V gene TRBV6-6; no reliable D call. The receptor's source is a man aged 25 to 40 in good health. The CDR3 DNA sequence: TGTGCCAGCAGTTACTCCCCAGAGCGCTACGAGCAGTACTTC. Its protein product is CASSYSPERYEQYF.